The 27 T cell receptor beta chains reported below all come from one sample, sequenced in a study of T cells in Graves' hyperthyroidism and ophthalmopathy. RNA transcripts served as the template for amplifying TCR beta CDR3 regions. The HTBI primer set drove a first-round RT-PCR of the TCR CDR3. TCRdb redid the calling of the multiplex PCR reads with MiXCR, one entry per CDR3 protein. Altogether about 180,000 distinct CDR3 sequences are present, over 15% being singletons, with the ten largest covering about 29%. What was sequenced was blood. These receptors were obtained from a woman aged 45-59 years with Graves' hyperthyroidism.

This clonotype was detected ten times or more. The rearrangement joins TRBV6-2 or TRBV6-3 to TRBJ2-1; no clear D. Germline values: CDR1 MNHEY, CDR2 SVGEGT. V was pared by 0 bases and J by 9 bases, with 18 bases between. The CDR3 contains 16 residues. This CDR3 is CASSYSAAPAPREQFF. CDR3 coding DNA: TGTGCCAGCAGTTACTCGGCAGCGCCCGCCCCTCGTGAGCAGTTCTTC.

This clonotype has ten or more counts. The J gene is TRBJ2-3, the V gene TRBV7-3; D gene unclear. Trimming took 5 bases from V and 1 from J, leaving 10 bases between them. The CDR3 covers 14 residues. CDR1 SGHTA and CDR2 FQGTGA come from the germline V gene. DNA for the CDR3: TGTGCCAGCAGCCCGAGTCATGGCACAGATACGCAGTATTTT. Translated, it gives CASSPSHGTDTQYF.

About this clonotype itself: A junction end diverges from the germline sequence, so it may reflect a read error. The DNA for the CDR3 is TGTGCCAGCAGCTCCTTCGGGGGGGACACTGAAGCTCTCTTT. Amino acids: CASSSFGGDTEALF. The chain couples TRBV7-9 to TRBJ1-1; D possibly corresponds to TRBD1 (6 bases). CDR1 SEHNR and CDR2 FQNEAQ come from the germline V gene (reference sequence). The CDR3 totals 14 residues.

This clonotype has ten or more counts. The rearrangement joins TRBV6-2 or TRBV6-3 to TRBJ1-5; possibly TRBD1 for D (6 bases). The CDR3 extends over 15 amino acids. The germline gives CDR1 MNHEY, CDR2 SVGEGT. Trimming cost V 6 bases and J 0 bases, with 12 bases left between them. The CDR3 region has the DNA TGTGCCAGCAGCCCGACAGGCGGTAGCAATCAGCCCCAGCATTTT. It codes for CASSPTGGSNQPQHF.

This clonotype was seen ten or more times. CDR3 in amino acids: CASSIGTSGASYEQYF. For the CDR3, the DNA is TGTGCCAGTAGTATTGGGACTAGCGGGGCTTCTTACGAGCAGTACTTC. The chain carries TRBV19 and TRBJ2-7, with 13 bases fitting TRBD2. With V trimmed by 3 bases and J by 4 bases, 6 bases remained unmatched. Germline loops: CDR1 LNHDA, CDR2 SQIVND (reference sequence). There are 16 residues in the CDR3.

At least ten counts were recorded for this clonotype. V is TRBV20-1 and J is TRBJ1-5, with D tentatively TRBD1 (6 bases). Germline V lookup: CDR1 DFQATT, CDR2 SNEGSKA (reference sequence). The ends were cut back, 4 bases at V and 4 bases at J, with 17 bases in the middle. CDR3 size: 15 residues. CDR3 coding DNA: TGCAGTGCTACCGGGGGCGCGCGTTGGAATCAGCCCCAGCATTTT. The encoded protein is CSATGGARWNQPQHF.

This clonotype has ten or more counts. The chain joins TRBV6-1 to TRBJ1-4; D is possibly TRBD1 (6 bases). V lost 5 bases, J lost 0 bases, and 10 bases lay in between. Per the germline V gene, CDR1 is MNHNS and CDR2 is SASEGT. The CDR3 totals 15 residues. The CDR3 coding sequence is TGTGCCAGCAGTTACCGGACAGCAACTAATGAAAAACTGTTTTTT. This gives the protein CASSYRTATNEKLFF.

There are a few counts of this clonotype. This CDR3 is CAISALSYNSPLHF. The CDR3 DNA sequence: TGTGCCATCAGTGCTCTCTCCTATAATTCACCCCTCCACTTT. The chain joins TRBV10-3 to TRBJ1-6; D remains ambiguous. Germline CDR1 ENHRY, CDR2 SYGVKD. Trimming removed 4 bases at V and 0 bases at J, with 4 bases between. The CDR3 has 14 residues.

This clonotype was observed at least ten times. The rearrangement joins TRBV28 to TRBJ2-2; the D is unclear. Trimming took 6 bases from V and 2 from J, leaving 10 bases between them. Per germline, CDR1 MDHEN and CDR2 SYDVKM. The CDR3 runs 14 residues. The CDR3 spells CASRSGANTGELFF. CDR3 in DNA: TGTGCCAGCAGGTCCGGAGCTAACACCGGGGAGCTGTTTTTT.

This clonotype was seen at least ten times. CDR3 sequence (DNA): TGTGCCAGCAGCCAATGGGGGGACCGCACAGATACGCAGTATTTT. Translation gives CASSQWGDRTDTQYF. The gene calls are TRBV9 and TRBJ2-3; D perhaps matches TRBD2 (6 bases). The CDR3 has 15 amino acids. Looked up from germline, CDR1 is SGDLS and CDR2 is YYNGEE. Trimming pared 4 bases from V and 1 base from J, leaving 13 bases between.

This clonotype was found many times. The chain is built from TRBV7-9 and TRBJ2-1; D perhaps matches TRBD1 (6 bases). Trimming stripped 9 bases from V and 3 bases from J, with 18 bases between. The CDR3 runs 15 residues. From germline, CDR1 is SEHNR and CDR2 FQNEAQ (reference sequence). Here the CDR3 DNA reads TGTGCCAGTCAGGGGCCCAAAGGGTTCTACAATGAGCAGTTCTTC. Translated, it gives CASQGPKGFYNEQFF.

This clonotype was seen repeatedly, ten times or more. The chain employs TRBV4-1 and TRBJ1-2; D remains unclear. This CDR3 comprises 14 residues. In germline, CDR1 is MGHRA, CDR2 YSYEKL. The V end was cut by 1 base, the J end by 4 bases, with 10 bases between. The CDR3 DNA is TGCGCCAGCAGCCAAGTTGGGGTTGGCTATGGCTACACCTTC. This gives the protein CASSQVGVGYGYTF.

Comments on this clonotype: This could be a read error, since a much larger clone is one nucleotide away. The chain employs TRBV2 and TRBJ1-1; D perhaps matches TRBD1 (6 bases). CDR1 is SNHLY and CDR2 is FYNNEI in the germline V gene. CDR3 length: 15 residues. DNA of the CDR3: TGTGCCAGCAGTGCGGATTTCGGGAGGGACACTGGAGCTTTCTTT. It specifies CASSADFGRDTGAFF.

J is TRBJ2-1 and V is TRBV2, with TRBD1 as a possible D gene (6 bases). Germline CDR1 and CDR2: SNHLY and FYNNEI. V lost 6 bases and J lost 7, with 13 bases in between. This CDR3 is 13 amino acids long. CDR3 loop: CASSLGATNEQFF. CDR3 DNA: TGTGCCAGCAGCTTGGGGGCTACGAATGAGCAGTTCTTC.

This clonotype came up a few times. The junction differs from germline at one of its ends, possibly a read error. The chain joins TRBV19 to TRBJ2-2; D might be TRBD1 (5 bases). From germline, CDR1 is LNHDA and CDR2 SQIVND (reference sequence). This CDR3 is 14 amino acids long. This chain's CDR3 is CASSNTGYTGELFF. The CDR3 DNA reads TGTGCCAGCAGTAATACAGGATACACCGGGGAGCTGTTTTTT.

Ten or more counts support this clonotype. The rearrangement joins TRBV20-1 to TRBJ1-2; 9 bases map to TRBD1. Germline assignment: CDR1 DFQATT and CDR2 SNEGSKA (reference sequence). The ends lost 0 bases at V and 6 bases at J; junction bases unmatched: 5. The CDR3 has 14 residues. The CDR3 is CSARDFDRGDGYTF. Here the CDR3 DNA reads TGCAGTGCTAGAGATTTCGACAGGGGGGATGGCTACACCTTC.

This clonotype was observed at least ten times. This chain joins TRBV14 and TRBJ1-1; D unresolved. Germline V gives CDR1 SGHDN, CDR2 FVKESK. V gave up 6 bases and J gave up 7 bases, with 15 bases separating them. CDR3 length: 13 amino acids. In DNA, the CDR3 is TGTGCCAGCAGTCATTCGGGTAGGGATGAAGCTTTCTTT. Protein: CASSHSGRDEAFF.

At least ten counts were recorded for this clonotype. This sequence joins TRBV7-9 and TRBJ2-3, with 8 bases that match TRBD1. The V gene end was trimmed by 5 bases and the J gene end by 9 bases; junction bases not matched to a gene: 10. This CDR3 has 14 amino acids. CDR1 SEHNR and CDR2 FQNEAQ come from the germline V gene (reference sequence). As DNA, the CDR3 is TGTGCCAGCAGCCCCCACTCCCGACAGGGGACGCAGTATTTT. This translates into CASSPHSRQGTQYF.

As for this clonotype: This could be a read error, since a much larger clone is one nucleotide away. The chain joins TRBV4-3 to TRBJ2-1; 13 bases are a match to TRBD2. Looked up from germline, CDR1 is LGHNA and CDR2 is YSLEER. This CDR3 spans 17 amino acids. Unmatched junction bases numbered 2, after V lost 0 bases and J lost 3 bases. This chain's CDR3 is CASSQETSGGLYNEQFF. CDR3 DNA sequence: TGCGCCAGCAGCCAAGAGACTAGCGGGGGGCTCTACAATGAGCAGTTCTTC.

This clonotype was seen at least ten times. The V and J genes are TRBV7-9 and TRBJ1-5; TRBD1 might be the D (5 bases). Per the germline V gene, CDR1 is SEHNR and CDR2 is FQNEAQ (reference sequence). The length of the CDR3 is 18 residues. Trimming cost V 1 base and J 2 bases, with 18 bases left between them. The CDR3 bases are TGTGCCAGCAGCTTAGGCGGGGCTGCCCGAATTGGCAATCAGCCCCAGCATTTT. It specifies CASSLGGAARIGNQPQHF.

V is TRBV4-1 and J is TRBJ2-2; 8 bases are shared with TRBD1. Germline loops: CDR1 MGHRA, CDR2 YSYEKL. The CDR3 is 17 residues long. J was trimmed by 4 bases and V by 0 bases; bases with no gene match: 7. The CDR3 loop reads CASSQEAHRGSTGELFF. The CDR3 coding sequence is TGCGCCAGCAGCCAAGAGGCTCACAGGGGGAGCACCGGGGAGCTGTTTTTT.

The V call is TRBV27, the J call TRBJ2-2, with 8 nucleotides matching TRBD2. The CDR3 covers 16 residues. The V segment lost 7 bases and the J segment 0 bases; nucleotides outside the gene matches: 7. The germline V gene has CDR1 MNHEY and CDR2 SMNVEV (reference sequence). The CDR3 nucleotides are TGTGCCAGCAACCTCCTAGCGGGTGCGAACACCGGGGAGCTGTTTTTT. Encoded protein: CASNLLAGANTGELFF.

The chain joins TRBV5-1 to TRBJ1-2; D unclear. Trimming pared 1 base from V and 0 bases from J, leaving 13 bases between. The CDR3 consists of 16 residues. Germline V gene lookup returns CDR1 SGHRS and CDR2 YFSETQ. The CDR3 DNA reads as TGCGCCAGCAGCTTGAGTTACAGAACGGCTAACTATGGCTACACCTTC. Protein product: CASSLSYRTANYGYTF.

The chain is built from TRBV7-6 and TRBJ1-1; 7 nucleotides match TRBD1. Germline V gene data show CDR1 as SGHVS and CDR2 as FNYEAQ. The length of the CDR3 is 15 residues. The trim removed 4 bases at V and 3 bases at J, leaving 8 bases unmatched. The CDR3 region is CASSSRQGLDTEAFF. CDR3 nucleotides: TGTGCCAGCAGCTCCCGACAGGGACTGGACACTGAAGCTTTCTTT.

This clonotype was picked up many times. The chain uses TRBV20-1 and TRBJ1-5; D gene uncertain. Germline assignment: CDR1 DFQATT and CDR2 SNEGSKA (reference sequence). CDR3 size: 14 residues. The ends were cut back, 0 bases at V and 4 bases at J, with 10 bases in the middle. The CDR3 loop reads CSARDASGNQPQHF. DNA for the CDR3: TGCAGTGCTAGAGATGCTTCGGGGAATCAGCCCCAGCATTTT.

This clonotype was detected ten times or more. This chain uses TRBV7-6 with TRBJ2-7, with D maybe TRBD2 (5 bases). Deletions cut 5 bases from V and 6 bases from J, with 14 bases between. In germline, CDR1 is SGHVS, CDR2 FNYEAQ. The CDR3 contains 13 residues. This chain's CDR3 is CASSISSRGEQYF. CDR3 nucleotides: TGTGCCAGCAGCATATCCTCCCGGGGCGAGCAGTACTTC.

In this sample, this clonotype turned up many times. The chain joins TRBV28 to TRBJ2-7, with D possibly TRBD2 on 6 matching bases. V was pared by 6 bases and J by 7 bases, with 16 bases between. The CDR3 is 13 amino acids. Germline-derived CDR1 and CDR2 are MDHEN and SYDVKM. Here the CDR3 reads CASSSGIREEQYF. The CDR3 nucleotides read TGTGCCAGCAGCTCCGGCATTCGGGAGGAGCAGTACTTC.